The 19 T cell receptor beta chains below come from one sample, sequenced in a study of CD4 T cells in relation to SARS-CoV-2 and coronaviruses. Unexposed donor CD4+ T cells date from about 2011-2019, before the COVID-19 pandemic. After ten to eleven days of culture, CD4+ T cells were isolated. Only in-frame clones appear in the TCRdb table, and some are missing; sequencing was by immunoSEQ multiplex PCR. The table has roughly 16,000 clones, over 80% seen once. These receptors' antigens are unknown. Sequencing was performed on CD4+ T cells from PBMCs, cultured in vitro. Source of these receptors: a human donor in good health.

The rearrangement uses TRBV19 and TRBJ2-7, with 7 bases that match TRBD1. The CDR3 has 14 amino acids. V lost 4 bases and J lost 3; bases outside the gene matches: 6. Germline CDR1 and CDR2: LNHDA and SQIVND (reference sequence). The CDR3 reads CASSTRQGDYEQYF. CDR3 DNA sequence: TGTGCCAGTAGTACCCGACAGGGAGACTACGAGCAGTACTTC.

The chain carries TRBV18 and TRBJ1-3; the D is unclear. V was cut by 6 bases and J by 8 bases, with 23 bases left in between. Germline values: CDR1 KGHSH, CDR2 LQKENI. The CDR3 runs to 16 residues. This CDR3 is CASSQRGRPSVHTIYF. CDR3 sequence (DNA): TGTGCCAGCTCGCAACGAGGACGACCGAGTGTGCACACCATATATTTT.

The rearrangement uses TRBV6-6 and TRBJ1-1, with 11 nucleotides matching TRBD1. The V segment lost 6 bases and the J segment 3 bases; nucleotides outside the gene matches: 9. The CDR3 contains 16 residues. CDR1 is MNHNY, CDR2 SVGAGI, per germline (reference sequence). CDR3 in amino acids: CASSSAPGQGDTEAFF. CDR3 DNA: TGTGCCAGCAGCAGCGCGCCGGGACAGGGGGACACTGAAGCTTTCTTT.

The rearrangement uses TRBV10-3 and TRBJ2-5; D call uncertain. CDR1 and CDR2 from the germline V gene are ENHRY and SYGVKD. The V gene lost 4 bases and the J gene lost 2 bases, with 8 bases spanning the gap. The CDR3 loop spans 13 amino acids. CDR3 in amino acids: CAISAAEQETQYF. The CDR3 DNA follows: TGTGCCATCAGTGCGGCAGAACAAGAGACCCAGTACTTC.

This chain uses TRBV5-4 with TRBJ2-2, with 11 bases identical to TRBD2. Germline CDR1 and CDR2: SGHNT and YYREEE (reference sequence). CDR3 length equals 16 residues. V gave up 4 bases and J gave up 5 bases; unmatched junction bases: 7. In DNA, the CDR3 is TGTGCCAGCAGCCCGGGACTAGCGGACCAAACCGGGGAGCTGTTTTTT. Encoded protein: CASSPGLADQTGELFF.

The chain is built from TRBV5-4 and TRBJ2-5; TRBD2 aligns across 10 bases. The CDR3 is made up of 15 amino acids. The J segment lost 4 bases and the V segment lost 2 bases, leaving 5 bases of the junction unmatched. Per the germline V gene, CDR1 is SGHNT and CDR2 is YYREEE (reference sequence). For the CDR3, the DNA is TGTGCCAGCAGCTTTTTAGCGGGAGGTGGAGAGACCCAGTACTTC. As protein: CASSFLAGGGETQYF.

This chain joins TRBV12-3 or TRBV12-4 and TRBJ1-2, with no clear D. Trimming cost V 3 bases and J 7 bases, with 12 bases left between them. This CDR3 spans 13 amino acids. CDR3 in DNA: TGTGCCAGCAGTTTGCGGGAACGGGCTGGCTACACCTTC. This codes for CASSLRERAGYTF.

The V call is TRBV27, the J call TRBJ2-7; D is undetermined. Looked up from germline, CDR1 is MNHEY and CDR2 is SMNVEV (reference sequence). This CDR3 is built from 15 residues. V lost 1 base and J lost 2, with 12 bases in between. CDR3 in DNA: TGTGCCAGCAGTTTATTAGGAAGCGATCCCTACGAGCAGTACTTC. Protein sequence: CASSLLGSDPYEQYF.

This chain uses TRBV5-4 with TRBJ2-7; TRBD1 aligns across 8 bases. The CDR3 loop spans 15 amino acids. Germline V gene sequence: CDR1 SGHNT, CDR2 YYREEE (reference sequence). Germline trimming cut 4 bases from V and 0 bases from J; bases unmatched to any gene: 6. CDR3 nucleotide sequence: TGTGCCAGCAGCAGGGGACAGGCTCTCTCCTACGAGCAGTACTTC. This codes for CASSRGQALSYEQYF.

V and J are TRBV27 and TRBJ2-7; TRBD2 aligns across 7 bases. Unmatched junction bases numbered 11, after V lost 8 bases and J lost 4 bases. CDR3 length: 14 residues. The germline gives CDR1 MNHEY, CDR2 SMNVEV (reference sequence). Here the CDR3 DNA reads TGTGCCAGCCGGCCTAGCGGACATCAGTACGAGCAGTACTTC. It encodes CASRPSGHQYEQYF.

The V and J genes are TRBV11-1 and TRBJ2-3, with D maybe TRBD1 (6 bases). Germline values: CDR1 SGHAT, CDR2 FQDESV (reference sequence). V was clipped by 2 bases and J by 1 base, with 10 bases between them. There are 15 residues in the CDR3. CDR3 amino acids: CASSLQGWGTDTQYF. The DNA of the CDR3 is TGTGCCAGCAGCTTACAGGGGTGGGGCACAGATACGCAGTATTTT.

This clone was found a few times. The chain combines TRBV19 with TRBJ1-5; TRBD1 matches at 7 bases. V lost 7 bases, J lost 2 bases, and 17 bases stayed unmatched. The CDR3 is 18 amino acids. Germline CDR1 and CDR2: LNHDA and SQIVND (reference sequence). The chain's CDR3 is CASTRTGLTILGNQPQHF. The CDR3, as DNA: TGTGCCAGTACTAGGACAGGCCTCACGATACTGGGCAATCAGCCCCAGCATTTT.

This chain links TRBV11-2 with TRBJ2-2; D is undetermined. The V and J ends lost 1 base and 7 bases respectively, with 4 bases between them. CDR3 length: 12 residues. CDR1 SGHAT and CDR2 FQNNGV come from the germline V gene. The CDR3 DNA reads TGTGCCAGCAGCTTAGGGGTCGGGGAGCTGTTTTTT. The encoded protein is CASSLGVGELFF.

This clone was observed a single time. Here the CDR3 reads CASSVDGYRSYEQYF. The CDR3 region has the DNA TGTGCCAGCAGCGTAGATGGTTACAGATCCTACGAGCAGTACTTC. The V gene is TRBV9, the J gene TRBJ2-7; no firm D call. The CDR3 sequence is 15 residues long. V was pared by 0 bases and J by 1 base, with 11 bases between. Germline CDR1 is SGDLS and CDR2 is YYNGEE.

The chain combines TRBV29-1 with TRBJ2-3; D is tentatively TRBD1 or TRBD2 (6 bases each). This CDR3 spans 14 amino acids. Trimming cost V 5 bases and J 3 bases, with 15 bases left between them. Germline values: CDR1 SQVTM, CDR2 ANQGSEA. CDR3 in amino acids: CSVTRGGPTDTQYF. As DNA, the CDR3 is TGCAGCGTTACTCGAGGGGGGCCGACAGATACGCAGTATTTT.

This chain links TRBV28 with TRBJ1-4; D remains unclear. CDR1 MDHEN and CDR2 SYDVKM come from the germline V gene. The ends were cut back, 7 bases at V and 0 bases at J, with 9 bases in the middle. The CDR3 has 14 amino acids. CDR3 protein: CASNAETTNEKLFF. The DNA of the CDR3 is TGTGCCAGCAATGCTGAAACAACTAATGAAAAACTGTTTTTT.

J is TRBJ2-3 and V is TRBV27; 13 nucleotides line up with TRBD2. CDR1 and CDR2 (germline): MNHEY, SMNVEV (reference sequence). V shed 8 bases and J 2 bases; nucleotides not matched to a gene: 19. The CDR3 has 20 residues. The CDR3 nucleotides read TGTGCCAGCGGGAAAATCAGACTAGCGGGAGGCGGGGTGGTCACAGATACGCAGTATTTT. Translation gives CASGKIRLAGGGVVTDTQYF.

J is TRBJ2-7 and V is TRBV3-1 (or the pseudogene TRBV3-2); 7 bases fit TRBD2. The CDR3 is made up of 13 amino acids. V gave up 4 bases and J gave up 6 bases; unmatched junction bases: 6. CDR1 LGHDT and CDR2 YNNKEL come from the germline V gene (reference sequence). The DNA for the CDR3 is TGTGCCAGCAGCCGGGGGGGGGAAACCGAGCAGTACTTC. Protein: CASSRGGETEQYF.

CDR3 region: CSVGTGVGTEAFF. In DNA form, the CDR3 reads TGCAGCGTGGGAACAGGGGTCGGCACTGAAGCTTTCTTT. The chain uses TRBV29-1 and TRBJ1-1; 7 bases are a match to TRBD1. This CDR3 has 13 residues. Looked up from germline, CDR1 is SQVTM and CDR2 is ANQGSEA. Trimming removed 6 bases from V and 4 bases from J; junction bases left unmatched: 8.